This T cell receptor beta chain is drawn from a study of beta chain features in type 1 diabetes. Study outcomes and limitations: Cells expressing TCR highly could be over-represented by cDNA sequencing. Researchers reported that naive, central memory and Treg TCRB repertoires appeared more similar in patients than in healthy donors. HLA effects on TCRB rearrangement stayed unresolved here.

The CDR3 is made up of 14 amino acids. V lost 5 bases and J lost 1; bases outside the gene matches: 2. The germline CDR1 and CDR2 sequences are LNHNV and YYDKDF (reference sequence). This clone was found a few times. Its antigen is not known. As every portion of the isolated RNA was reverse transcribed, the sequencing read expressed TCRB transcripts. Clones were read by immunoSEQ multiplex PCR, and TCRdb kept only the in-frame ones, dropping some. The sample holds more than 140,000 clones, roughly 10% seen once. Material for sequencing was central memory CD4+ T cells from blood. This chain connects TRBV15 to TRBJ2-7; 10 nucleotides match TRBD1. The clonotype comes from a woman aged 40 to 55 in good health. The CDR3 is CATSLDRGSYEQYF. The CDR3 DNA follows: TGTGCCACCAGCTTGGACAGGGGGTCCTACGAGCAGTACTTC.